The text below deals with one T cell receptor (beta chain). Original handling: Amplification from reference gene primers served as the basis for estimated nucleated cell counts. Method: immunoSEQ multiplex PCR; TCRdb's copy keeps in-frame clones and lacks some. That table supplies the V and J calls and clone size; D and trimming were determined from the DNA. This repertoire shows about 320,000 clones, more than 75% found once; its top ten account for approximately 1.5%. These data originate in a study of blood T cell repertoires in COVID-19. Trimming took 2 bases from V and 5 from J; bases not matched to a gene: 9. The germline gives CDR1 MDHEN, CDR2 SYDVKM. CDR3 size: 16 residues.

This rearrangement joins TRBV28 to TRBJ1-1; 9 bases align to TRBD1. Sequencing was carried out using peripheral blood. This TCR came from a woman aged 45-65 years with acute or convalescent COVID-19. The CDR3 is CASSLADTGGRTEAFF. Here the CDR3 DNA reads TGTGCCAGCAGTTTAGCGGACACAGGGGGCCGGACTGAAGCTTTCTTT.